The rows below give T cell receptor beta chains drawn from one sample of a study of shared clonotypes between healthy human individuals. Data came from immunoSEQ multiplex PCR; TCRdb stores just in-frame clones and leaves some out. The sample records some 1.4 million clones, roughly 96% being singletons. Material: naive CD4+ T cells sorted from blood. The receptor set was obtained from a man aged 25-45 years in good health. Each CDR3 is given with its conserved first and last residue. Each record gives: D gene, V gene, J gene, clone size, CDR3 DNA, CDR3 protein. The D gene is left open where the match is weak. The listing skips clone size in some rows; elsewhere it reads once, few, many or a size class.

NA	TRBV7-9	TRBJ2-1	NA	TGTGCCAGCAGCAAAGGGATCAATGAGCAGTTCTTC	CASSKGINEQFF
TRBD2	TRBV5-1	TRBJ2-7	once	TGCGCCAGCAGCTTGATGCTAGCGGGAGGGCCAGACGAGCAGTACTTC	CASSLMLAGGPDEQYF
TRBD1	TRBV30	TRBJ1-1	NA	TGTGCCTGGAGTGCAGGGGGGATGAACACTGAAGCTTTCTTT	CAWSAGGMNTEAFF
NA	TRBV6-5	TRBJ2-5	NA	TGTGCCAGCAGTTTAGCGCGACAAGAGACCCAGTACTTC	CASSLARQETQYF
TRBD1	TRBV5-4	TRBJ1-2	NA	TGTGCCAGCAGCCTGAAGGGGGCGGATGGCTACACCTTC	CASSLKGADGYTF
TRBD1	TRBV5-1	TRBJ2-7	NA	TGCGCCAGCTACACGGGACAGGGGAAAGGCGAGCAGTACTTC	CASYTGQGKGEQYF
TRBD1	TRBV28	TRBJ2-7	NA	TGTGCCAGCAGGGGACAGGGCTCCTACGAGCAGTACTTC	CASRGQGSYEQYF
NA	TRBV6-5	TRBJ2-7	NA	TGTGCCAGCAGTGGGAAGAGTGGAGCCGAGCAGTACTTC	CASSGKSGAEQYF
NA	TRBV6-6	TRBJ2-7	NA	TGTGCCAGCAGTTTACCCAGCTCCCAAATCTACGAGCAGTACTTC	CASSLPSSQIYEQYF
NA	TRBV30	TRBJ1-2	few	TGTGCCCGAAAGTCGGGAGATTATGGCTACACCTTC	CARKSGDYGYTF
NA	TRBV2	TRBJ2-2	NA	TGTGCCAGCAGTGAAGCGCACACCGGGGAGCTGTTTTTT	CASSEAHTGELFF
TRBD1	TRBV19	TRBJ2-1	once	TGTGCCAGTAGTATCAACAGGGGAGACAATGAGCAGTTCTTC	CASSINRGDNEQFF
NA	TRBV18	TRBJ2-4	NA	TGTGCCAGCTCACCGTCGACACCCCAAAACATTCAGTACTTC	CASSPSTPQNIQYF
NA	TRBV5-4	TRBJ2-7	NA	TGTGCCAGCAGCGGCCGGACGAGACCCTACGAGCAGTACTTC	CASSGRTRPYEQYF
NA	TRBV5-4	TRBJ2-1	NA	TGTGCCAGCAGCCTAGATTCCTACAATGAGCAGTTCTTC	CASSLDSYNEQFF
NA	TRBV5-1	TRBJ2-3	NA	TGCGCCAGCAGCTTACTGGGAGTGAGCACAGATACGCAGTATTTT	CASSLLGVSTDTQYF
TRBD1	TRBV9	TRBJ2-7	NA	TGTGCCAGCAGCGCGGGGACAGGACTCTACGAGCAGTACTTC	CASSAGTGLYEQYF
NA	TRBV6-4	TRBJ2-3	NA	TGTGCCAGCAGTGACTCGAGCGGGCCAGATACGCAGTATTTT	CASSDSSGPDTQYF
NA	TRBV9	TRBJ2-7	NA	TGTGCCAGCAGCGTTGGGACTGTACCCTACGAGCAGTACTTC	CASSVGTVPYEQYF
TRBD2	TRBV7-6	TRBJ2-1	NA	TGTGCCAGCAGCCAGGTGGGATGGGAGGGAAACAATGAGCAGTTCTTC	CASSQVGWEGNNEQFF
TRBD1	TRBV7-8	TRBJ1-5	NA	TGTGCCAGCAGCTCGGGACAGGTGGGATATAGCAATCAGCCCCAGCATTTT	CASSSGQVGYSNQPQHF
NA	TRBV7-2	TRBJ2-1	NA	TGTGCCAGCAGTCGGGGGTACAATGAGCAGTTCTTC	CASSRGYNEQFF
TRBD1	TRBV7-2	TRBJ1-2	once	TGTGCCAGCAGCTTAGAACAGGGGGGAGGCTACACCTTC	CASSLEQGGGYTF
TRBD2	TRBV5-1	TRBJ2-1	NA	TGCGCCAGCCTAGCGGGCAACTCCTACAATGAGCAGTTCTTC	CASLAGNSYNEQFF
NA	TRBV5-4	TRBJ1-2	NA	TGTGCCAGCAGCTTGGTACAGCAAAGTAGTGGCTACACCTTC	CASSLVQQSSGYTF
NA	TRBV18	TRBJ2-7	NA	TGTGCCAGCTCACCCCCTTCCCGGGACGTCATCTACGAGCAGTACTTC	CASSPPSRDVIYEQYF
TRBD2	TRBV6-1	TRBJ2-3	NA	TGTGCCAGCAGTGAACTAGCGGCGGGAGTAGGCGCAGATACGCAGTATTTT	CASSELAAGVGADTQYF
NA	TRBV15	TRBJ2-2	NA	TGTGCCACCAGCAGGGGGCGGCTGAACACCGGGGAGCTGTTTTTT	CATSRGRLNTGELFF
NA	TRBV28	TRBJ1-1	NA	TGTGCCAGCAGCCGAAAATCAGGTGGTGAAGCTTTCTTT	CASSRKSGGEAFF
TRBD1	TRBV28	TRBJ2-3	NA	TGTGCCAGCAGCGAGGGACAGGGGGCCCGCACAGATACGCAGTATTTT	CASSEGQGARTDTQYF
NA	TRBV5-4	TRBJ2-3	NA	TGTGCCAGCAGCGGTCGACTAGGAGTGGCAGATACGCAGTATTTT	CASSGRLGVADTQYF
NA	TRBV7-8	TRBJ2-5	NA	TGTGCCAGCAGCCCCCGGGCCAGATTGGGGGAGGAGGAAGAGACCCAGTACTTC	CASSPRARLGEEEETQYF
TRBD2	TRBV18	TRBJ2-5	NA	TGTGCCAGCTCACCACTTTCAGCGGGAGGGGCAGAGACCCAGTACTTC	CASSPLSAGGAETQYF
NA	TRBV2	TRBJ1-1	NA	TGTGCCAGCAGTCGTCTTAAGCGTCCGCGGAGCACTGAAGCTTTCTTT	CASSRLKRPRSTEAFF
NA	TRBV18	TRBJ1-1	NA	TGTGCCAGCTCACCTAGCGGAAACACTGAAGCTTTCTTT	CASSPSGNTEAFF
NA	TRBV25-1	TRBJ2-7	NA	TGTGCCAGCCATTGTTCTGGACTGACCCCCGACAGCTACGAGCAGTACTTC	CASHCSGLTPDSYEQYF
TRBD1	TRBV18	TRBJ2-7	once	TGTGCCAGCTCACCACCGGGACAGGTTTTCTACGAGCAGTACTTC	CASSPPGQVFYEQYF
TRBD2	TRBV7-2	TRBJ2-7	NA	TGTGCCAGCAGCTTACAGCAGGGAGCTAGCGGGGCCTTGCAGTACTTC	CASSLQQGASGALQYF
TRBD1	TRBV2	TRBJ2-2	NA	TGTGCCAGCAGAAGAGACAGGGCGGTCGGCGGGGAGCTGTTTTTT	CASRRDRAVGGELFF
NA	TRBV7-9	TRBJ1-1	NA	TGTGCCAGCAGCCGCGAAGAGAACACTGAAGCTTTCTTT	CASSREENTEAFF
NA	TRBV5-4	TRBJ2-5	NA	TGTGCCAGCAGCCCTCAGGGGGGAAAAGAGACCCAGTACTTC	CASSPQGGKETQYF
TRBD2	TRBV28	TRBJ2-4	NA	TGTGCCAGCAGTTTACGTAGCGGGGCGGGCATTCAGTACTTC	CASSLRSGAGIQYF
TRBD1	TRBV6-5	TRBJ2-7	NA	TGTGCCAGCAGTTACACAGGGGGGAACTACGAGCAGTACTTC	CASSYTGGNYEQYF
TRBD2	TRBV7-3	TRBJ2-1	NA	TGTGCCAGCAGCTACCAACTAGCGGCCTACAATGAGCAGTTCTTC	CASSYQLAAYNEQFF
NA	TRBV7-6	TRBJ1-3	NA	TGTGCCAGCAGCCAGACCGTACGGGGTGCTACTGGAAACACCATATATTTT	CASSQTVRGATGNTIYF